This T cell receptor (beta chain) was identified during a study of CD8 T cells in ankylosing spondylitis. Study findings and constraints: The authors found the disease-linked clones to be CD8+ and relatively rare in peripheral blood. Earlier work had already found some motif variants in reactive arthritis synovial fluid and blood. What appeared characteristic of ankylosing spondylitis blood was a TCR beta motif of seven to nine highly homologous variants. It was reported that disease-linked clones were significantly enriched in matched ankylosing spondylitis synovial fluid.

As to this clonotype: Its antigen is as yet unknown.

Scientists made TCR beta libraries using quantitative 5'-RACE with molecular barcodes. A single record per CDR3 protein comes from TCRdb applying MiXCR to the 5' RACE reads. The table records about 750,000 distinct CDR3 sequences, under 20% of them present only once. Looked up from germline, CDR1 is SGHRS and CDR2 is YFSETQ. There are 14 residues in the CDR3. The trim removed 5 bases at V and 5 bases at J, leaving 10 bases unmatched. The clonotype originates from a male donor with ankylosing spondylitis. The sequenced sample was blood, either unsorted or a sorted T cell fraction (not recorded which). The chain is built from TRBV5-1 and TRBJ2-7, with TRBD2 matching over 7 bases. The CDR3 DNA reads TGCGCCAGCAGAGTTGTAGCGGGTTCCCACGAGCAGTACTTC. This sequence encodes CASRVVAGSHEQYF.